A single sample gave rise to the 22 T cell receptor beta chains below, sequenced in a study of CD8 T cells in ankylosing spondylitis. Study results and caveats: A motif in TCR beta, a set of seven to nine highly homologous variants, appeared characteristic of ankylosing spondylitis blood.

No antigen is known for these receptors. Via MiXCR, TCRdb re-called the 5' RACE reads, giving one row per CDR3 protein. The table includes roughly 490,000 distinct CDR3 sequences, over 4% detected once. Input material: blood, either unsorted or a sorted T cell fraction (not recorded which). The receptors stem from a male donor with ankylosing spondylitis.

Many counts were recorded for this clonotype. The chain links TRBV12-3 or TRBV12-4 to TRBJ1-1; 7 nucleotides align to TRBD1. The ends lost 6 bases at V and 7 bases at J; junction bases unmatched: 8. The CDR3 spans 13 residues. CDR3: CASRIRGHHEAFF. For the CDR3, the DNA is TGTGCCAGCAGAATAAGGGGGCACCATGAAGCTTTCTTT.

A few counts support this clonotype. V gene TRBV28 combines with J gene TRBJ2-7, with TRBD1 identical over 9 bases. With V trimmed by 4 bases and J by 1 base, 14 bases remained unmatched. The CDR3 consists of 18 residues. Germline V gives CDR1 MDHEN, CDR2 SYDVKM. The CDR3 coding sequence is TGTGCCAGCAGTTCGCCCACCCCGGGACAGGGTGGGTCCTACGAGCAGTACTTC. It specifies CASSSPTPGQGGSYEQYF.

This clonotype was observed many times. The J gene is TRBJ2-7, the V gene TRBV20-1; TRBD1 might be the D (6 bases). Trimming cost V 6 bases and J 5 bases, with 23 bases left between them. Germline loops: CDR1 DFQATT, CDR2 SNEGSKA (reference sequence). The CDR3 is 15 amino acids. This CDR3 is CSAMRFTGNFHEQYF. The CDR3 DNA is TGCAGTGCCATGCGTTTCACAGGGAATTTTCACGAGCAGTACTTC.

This rearrangement joins TRBV5-6 to TRBJ1-1, with D maybe TRBD1 (5 bases). The germline V and J ends were trimmed by 4 bases and 4 bases, with 14 bases remaining between them. The CDR3 is 14 amino acids. The germline gives CDR1 SGHDT, CDR2 YYEEEE. Here the CDR3 reads CASSDIARATEAFF. The CDR3 DNA sequence: TGTGCCAGCAGCGATATCGCCAGGGCCACTGAAGCTTTCTTT.

Many counts were recorded for this clonotype. V is TRBV7-2 and J is TRBJ2-1; D unresolved. CDR1 is SGHTA and CDR2 is FQGNSA in the germline V gene. Trimming left V 2 bases short and J 8 bases short, with 13 bases between. The CDR3 loop spans 14 amino acids. The CDR3 coding sequence is TGTGCCAGCAGCTTAAGTTCTAGGCCGGATGAGCAGTTCTTC. Translating it yields CASSLSSRPDEQFF.

This clonotype was counted at least ten times. V and J are TRBV6-5 and TRBJ1-4, with TRBD1 identical over 7 bases. The CDR3 length is 18 residues. Germline CDR1 and CDR2: MNHEY and SVGAGI. With 0 bases clipped from V and 7 bases from J, the junction kept 14 bases outside the gene matches. The CDR3 sequence is CASSYSPRGYNNGEKLFF. The CDR3 region has the DNA TGTGCCAGCAGTTACTCACCCAGGGGGTATAATAATGGTGAAAAACTGTTTTTT.

The gene calls are TRBV18 and TRBJ2-1, with 7 bases fitting TRBD2. Unmatched junction bases numbered 11, after V lost 1 base and J lost 5 bases. CDR1 and CDR2 from the germline V gene are KGHSH and LQKENI. This CDR3 is built from 17 residues. The CDR3 here is CASSPRDGSSGNNEQFF. The CDR3 nucleotides are TGTGCCAGCTCACCACGCGACGGGTCTAGCGGTAACAATGAGCAGTTCTTC.

This clonotype was counted at least ten times. V is TRBV20-1 and J is TRBJ1-5, with a possible D match to TRBD1 (5 bases). Germline CDR1 reads DFQATT; CDR2 reads SNEGSKA (reference sequence). This CDR3 region has 13 residues. Trimming stripped 5 bases from V and 3 bases from J, with 11 bases between. The CDR3 DNA follows: TGCAGTGCTTCCCCAGGGAACAATCAGCCCCAGCATTTT. This encodes CSASPGNNQPQHF.

This clonotype came up a few times. The rearrangement joins TRBV4-2 to TRBJ2-3, with D hard to call. Trimming pared 3 bases from V and 0 bases from J, leaving 10 bases between. CDR1 is LGHNA and CDR2 is YNFKEQ in the germline V gene. The CDR3 runs 15 residues. The CDR3 bases are TGTGCCAGCAGCCATTACACCACTAGCACAGATACGCAGTATTTT. Translation: CASSHYTTSTDTQYF.

Many counts were recorded for this clonotype. This rearrangement joins TRBV15 to TRBJ2-7, with D maybe TRBD1 (6 bases). From germline, CDR1 is LNHNV and CDR2 YYDKDF (reference sequence). There are 16 residues in the CDR3. The ends were cut back, 0 bases at V and 2 bases at J, with 14 bases in the middle. The CDR3 sequence is CATSRDRGVSTYEQYF. Here the CDR3 DNA reads TGTGCCACCAGCAGAGACAGGGGCGTCTCAACCTACGAGCAGTACTTC.

This clonotype was found many times. J is TRBJ1-4 and V is TRBV15; 9 bases line up with TRBD1. This CDR3 comprises 18 residues. The junction had 11 bases not matched to a gene; V was cut back by 0 bases and J by 6 bases. Per germline, CDR1 LNHNV and CDR2 YYDKDF (reference sequence). CDR3 amino acids: CATSRDGFADRGDEKLFF. The CDR3 bases are TGTGCCACCAGCAGAGATGGGTTTGCGGACAGGGGAGATGAAAAACTGTTTTTT.

At least ten counts were recorded for this clonotype. The chain is built from TRBV20-1 and TRBJ2-2; D remains unclear. Per the germline V gene, CDR1 is DFQATT and CDR2 is SNEGSKA (reference sequence). This CDR3 has 14 residues. V shed 1 base and J shed 4 bases, with 10 bases lying between them. The CDR3 here is CSARAGAGTGELFF. CDR3 nucleotide sequence: TGCAGTGCTAGAGCTGGAGCTGGCACCGGGGAGCTGTTTTTT.

This clonotype was observed many times. The V gene is TRBV12-3 or TRBV12-4, the J gene TRBJ2-7; D is perhaps TRBD2 (5 bases). The CDR3 totals 14 residues. The V gene lost 4 bases and the J gene lost 7 bases, with 17 bases spanning the gap. The CDR3: CASSSRSRRREQYF. CDR3 bases: TGTGCCAGCAGTTCCCGCAGTCGTAGGAGGGAGCAGTACTTC.

V and J are TRBV18 and TRBJ2-3; D assignment may be TRBD1 or TRBD2 (5 bases each). Trimming took 5 bases from V and 5 from J, leaving 14 bases between them. The V gene's germline CDR1 is KGHSH and CDR2 LQKENI. The CDR3 consists of 14 residues. The CDR3 DNA reads TGTGCCAGCTCAGAGGGGCCCACGAGAGATACGCAGTATTTT. As protein: CASSEGPTRDTQYF.

The DNA of the CDR3 is TGTGCCAGCAGGGCAGGACAGGGGGCGAACATTCAGTACTTC. Translation gives CASRAGQGANIQYF. The chain links TRBV6-1 to TRBJ2-4; TRBD1 matches at 11 bases. V lost 6 bases, J lost 7 bases, and 5 bases stayed unmatched. Germline loops: CDR1 MNHNS, CDR2 SASEGT. CDR3 length: 14 residues.

This clonotype was seen many times. This chain joins TRBV10-3 and TRBJ2-5; 9 nucleotides agree with TRBD1. The germline V gene encodes CDR1 ENHRY and CDR2 SYGVKD. J lost 4 bases, V lost 5 bases, and 8 bases had no gene match. This CDR3 is 15 amino acids long. CDR3 DNA: TGTGCCATCAGTCATTCGGACAGGGGCCGAGAGACCCAGTACTTC. Translation: CAISHSDRGRETQYF.

This clonotype was seen more than once but under ten times. The chain combines TRBV7-2 with TRBJ2-4; the match to TRBD1 covers 12 bases. Germline V gives CDR1 SGHTA, CDR2 FQGNSA. Trimming took 3 bases from V and 14 from J; bases not matched to a gene: 8. The CDR3 has 14 amino acids. The CDR3 nucleotides are TGTGCCAGCAGCTTTGCCGGGACAGGGGGCGGAGAGTACTTC. It specifies CASSFAGTGGGEYF.

This clonotype was seen ten or more times. This chain connects TRBV10-3 to TRBJ2-1, with 10 bases fitting TRBD2. The V gene end was trimmed by 5 bases and the J gene end by 10 bases; junction bases not matched to a gene: 14. The CDR3 spans 16 residues. Germline-derived CDR1 and CDR2 are ENHRY and SYGVKD. The CDR3 reads CAISTSLAGDRREQFF. The CDR3 DNA sequence: TGTGCCATCAGTACCTCCCTAGCGGGGGACCGCCGGGAGCAGTTCTTC.

This clonotype was seen repeatedly, ten times or more. CDR3 loop: CASSMGQGARNEQFF. In DNA form, the CDR3 reads TGTGCCAGCAGCATGGGACAGGGGGCGCGCAATGAGCAGTTCTTC. The chain employs TRBV5-6 and TRBJ2-1; 12 bases fit TRBD1. The CDR3 consists of 15 residues. With 4 bases clipped from V and 6 bases from J, the junction kept 5 bases outside the gene matches. Germline V CDR1 and CDR2: SGHDT, YYEEEE.

In its sample, this clonotype was seen many times. This rearrangement joins TRBV6-2 or TRBV6-3 to TRBJ1-1; a possible D gene is TRBD1 (5 bases). This CDR3 is built from 14 residues. V was clipped by 6 bases and J by 0 bases, with 11 bases between them. Germline CDR1 MNHEY, CDR2 SVGEGT. CDR3 sequence reads: CASRLGTLNTEAFF. The CDR3 DNA is TGTGCCAGCAGACTGGGGACCTTGAACACTGAAGCTTTCTTT.

This clonotype was observed at least ten times. The chain combines TRBV5-4 with TRBJ2-2; D unclear. V shed 0 bases and J shed 3 bases, with 3 bases lying between them. Per the germline V gene, CDR1 is SGHNT and CDR2 is YYREEE (reference sequence). CDR3 length: 13 amino acids. The CDR3 DNA reads TGTGCCAGCAGCTTGGTGGACACCGGGGAGCTGTTTTTT. Translation: CASSLVDTGELFF.

There are many counts of this clonotype. The V gene is TRBV29-1, the J gene TRBJ2-3; tentatively, D is TRBD1 (6 bases). The length of the CDR3 is 13 residues. The V gene's germline CDR1 is SQVTM and CDR2 ANQGSEA. V was trimmed by 6 bases and J by 2 bases, leaving 12 bases between them. CDR3 loop: CSVGQKLTDTQYF. CDR3 in DNA: TGCAGCGTAGGACAGAAACTCACAGATACGCAGTATTTT.